What follows are 15 T cell receptor beta chains derived from one specimen sequenced in a study of T cell responses to AZD1222 COVID-19 vaccine. Profiling relied on immunoSEQ multiplex PCR, and the TCRdb table lists in-frame clones only, not all of them. Of some 200,000 clones in the sample, around 93% are singletons; the top ten hold about 1%. The input for sequencing was peripheral blood, taken 28 days after the second AZD1222 dose. Every receptor here comes from an adult who received the AZD1222 COVID-19 vaccine.

This chain joins TRBV3-1 (or the pseudogene TRBV3-2) and TRBJ2-7, with TRBD1 matching 7 bases. V gave up 0 bases and J gave up 0 bases; unmatched junction bases: 14. The CDR3 sequence is 19 residues long. Germline V CDR1 and CDR2: LGHDT, YNNKEL (reference sequence). CDR3 bases: TGTGCCAGCAGCCAAGAAAAGCCCTCTCCACGGGACAGCTCCTACGAGCAGTACTTC. Protein product: CASSQEKPSPRDSSYEQYF.

The gene calls are TRBV25-1 and TRBJ2-1, with 7 bases identical to TRBD2. Germline V gives CDR1 MGHDK, CDR2 SYGVNS. J was trimmed by 2 bases and V by 6 bases; bases with no gene match: 4. The CDR3 has 14 amino acids. The CDR3 loop is CASRWGGTYNEQFF. The CDR3 nucleotides are TGTGCCAGCAGATGGGGGGGGACCTACAATGAGCAGTTCTTC.

V is TRBV30 and J is TRBJ1-1; D call uncertain. CDR1 is GTSNPN and CDR2 is SVGIG in the germline V gene (reference sequence). V dropped 5 bases and J dropped 4 bases, with 11 bases sitting between them. This CDR3 has 12 residues. The CDR3 here is CAWARRGTEAFF. CDR3 nucleotide sequence: TGTGCCTGGGCCAGGCGGGGCACTGAAGCTTTCTTT.

The V call is TRBV9, the J call TRBJ2-6; D gene unclear. CDR3 length: 15 amino acids. V was cut by 0 bases and J by 0 bases, with 4 bases left in between. In germline, CDR1 is SGDLS, CDR2 YYNGEE. The CDR3 protein is CASSVAGSGANVLTF. CDR3 nucleotides: TGTGCCAGCAGCGTAGCCGGCTCTGGGGCCAACGTCCTGACTTTC.

This chain connects TRBV28 to TRBJ1-2; no firm D call. V was shortened by 2 bases and J by 4 bases, with 8 bases between the two germline ends. The germline CDR1 and CDR2 sequences are MDHEN and SYDVKM. The CDR3 consists of 13 residues. The CDR3 is CASSLGSLYGYTF. The CDR3, as DNA: TGTGCCAGCAGTTTAGGCAGCCTCTATGGCTACACCTTC.

The chain recombines TRBV11-2 with TRBJ2-2; 9 bases agree with TRBD1. This CDR3 comprises 17 residues. With 4 bases clipped from V and 0 bases from J, the junction kept 6 bases outside the gene matches. CDR1 SGHAT and CDR2 FQNNGV come from the germline V gene. The CDR3 region is CASSSGTGLANTGELFF. CDR3 nucleotides: TGTGCCAGCAGCTCCGGGACAGGGCTAGCGAACACCGGGGAGCTGTTTTTT. The complete variable domain, with remaining parts taken from reference TRBV11-2 and TRBJ2-2, reads EAGVAQSPRYKIIEKRQSVAFWCNPISGHATLYWYQQILGQGPKLLIQFQNNGVVDDSQLPKDRFSAERLKGVDSTLKIQPAKLEDSAVYLCASSSGTGLANTGELFFGEGSRLTVL.

Here the CDR3 DNA reads TGTGCCAGCAGCACCAACAGGGTGGGTGGAAACACCATATATTTT. Residues: CASSTNRVGGNTIYF. The V and J genes are TRBV28 and TRBJ1-3; D possibly corresponds to TRBD1 (6 bases). The CDR3 runs to 15 residues. Germline CDR1 MDHEN, CDR2 SYDVKM. Trimming pared 6 bases from V and 3 bases from J, leaving 15 bases between.

This rearrangement joins TRBV5-8 to TRBJ2-7; D is perhaps TRBD1 (6 bases). The germline CDR1 and CDR2 sequences are SGHTS and YDEGEE. V gave up 5 bases and J gave up 1 base, with 13 bases separating them. The CDR3 loop spans 14 amino acids. CDR3 DNA: TGTGCCAGCAGTTCCCACAGGGTATCCTACGAGCAGTACTTC. Translating it yields CASSSHRVSYEQYF.

V usage is TRBV7-2 and J usage is TRBJ2-7; possibly TRBD2 for D (5 bases). The germline V gene has CDR1 SGHTA and CDR2 FQGNSA. The length of the CDR3 is 14 residues. V lost 5 bases and J 3 bases, leaving 14 bases between the germline ends. CDR3: CASSTYRGNYEQYF. The CDR3 region has the DNA TGTGCCAGCAGCACCTACCGGGGTAACTACGAGCAGTACTTC.

The chain recombines TRBV5-1 with TRBJ2-7; 8 bases are shared with TRBD1. The length of the CDR3 is 18 residues. J gave up 3 bases and V 3 bases, and 17 bases lay outside the gene matches. Germline-derived CDR1 and CDR2 are SGHRS and YFSETQ. CDR3: CASSSGSVIRGQGYEQYF. Written as DNA, the CDR3 is TGCGCCAGCAGCTCTGGTTCCGTCATCAGGGGGCAAGGCTACGAGCAGTACTTC. Full variable domain (outside the CDR3, taken from reference TRBV5-1 and TRBJ2-7): KAGVTQTPRYLIKTRGQQVTLSCSPISGHRSVSWYQQTPGQGLQFLFEYFSETQRNKGNFPGRFSGRQFSNSRSEMNVSTLELGDSALYLCASSSGSVIRGQGYEQYFGPGTRLTVT.

The chain recombines TRBV18 with TRBJ1-3, with 7 bases aligning to TRBD1. CDR1 and CDR2 (germline): KGHSH, LQKENI. With 2 bases clipped from V and 0 bases from J, the junction kept 7 bases outside the gene matches. This CDR3 is built from 17 residues. The CDR3 sequence: CASSPAGTASSGNTIYF. The CDR3 bases are TGTGCCAGCTCACCAGCCGGGACAGCGAGCTCTGGAAACACCATATATTTT.

V gene TRBV30 combines with J gene TRBJ1-5; D possibly corresponds to TRBD1 (5 bases). V lost 0 bases and J lost 2, with 8 bases in between. CDR3 length: 14 residues. Germline values: CDR1 GTSNPN, CDR2 SVGIG (reference sequence). The CDR3 here is CAWSVMGGNQPQHF. The CDR3 nucleotides read TGTGCCTGGAGTGTTATGGGGGGCAATCAGCCCCAGCATTTT.

The chain combines TRBV9 with TRBJ1-1; no definite D call. Trimming stripped 3 bases from V and 7 bases from J, with 16 bases between. Germline V gene lookup returns CDR1 SGDLS and CDR2 YYNGEE. CDR3 size: 14 residues. This chain's CDR3 is CASSDARTVGEAFF. CDR3 bases: TGTGCCAGCAGCGACGCCCGGACGGTGGGTGAAGCTTTCTTT.

The count of this clone is one. The rearrangement uses TRBV3-1 (or the pseudogene TRBV3-2) and TRBJ2-2, with 7 bases fitting TRBD2. V lost 7 bases and J lost 3; bases outside the gene matches: 8. The CDR3 sequence is 15 residues long. Germline assignment: CDR1 LGHDT and CDR2 YNNKEL (reference sequence). CDR3 protein: CASTLGEGHTGELFF. In DNA, the CDR3 is TGTGCCAGCACCCTCGGGGAGGGTCACACCGGGGAGCTGTTTTTT.

The chain has TRBV5-4 and TRBJ2-3, with 13 nucleotides matching TRBD2. The V and J ends lost 2 bases and 5 bases, in that order; junction bases with no gene match: 2. Germline assignment: CDR1 SGHNT and CDR2 YYREEE (reference sequence). The CDR3 is made up of 15 amino acids. CDR3 in DNA: TGTGCCAGCAGCTTCAGACTAGCGGGGGGAGATACGCAGTATTTT. Amino acid sequence: CASSFRLAGGDTQYF.